The table lists the clone carrying this T cell receptor (beta chain) with a few counts. Looked up from germline, CDR1 is SGHVS and CDR2 is FQNEAQ. The ends lost 8 bases at V and 2 bases at J; junction bases unmatched: 9. The CDR3 is made up of 16 amino acids. This sample is part of a study of Graves' ophthalmopathy and Graves' hyperthyroidism. Amplification of the TCR beta CDR3 regions used RNA transcripts (as template). Investigators did first-round RT-PCR with HTBI primers, then second-round multiplex PCR. TCRdb passed the multiplex PCR reads through MiXCR, listing each CDR3 protein once. The sample gives 260,000 or so distinct CDR3 sequences, around 42% of which show up once; 40% to 55% is in the top ten. With a duration under 3 months, ophthalmopathy in the donors showed moderate-to-severe activity, CAS ≥3 and NOSPECS ≥4.

This clonotype originated in an adult man with Graves' ophthalmopathy. Sequencing was done on a sample of peripheral blood. The rearrangement links TRBV7-8 to TRBJ2-6; 7 bases align to TRBD2. As DNA, the CDR3 is TGTGCCAGCGCCTCGCCGGGGGGAGCTGGGGCCAACGTCCTGACTTTC. Its protein product is CASASPGGAGANVLTF.